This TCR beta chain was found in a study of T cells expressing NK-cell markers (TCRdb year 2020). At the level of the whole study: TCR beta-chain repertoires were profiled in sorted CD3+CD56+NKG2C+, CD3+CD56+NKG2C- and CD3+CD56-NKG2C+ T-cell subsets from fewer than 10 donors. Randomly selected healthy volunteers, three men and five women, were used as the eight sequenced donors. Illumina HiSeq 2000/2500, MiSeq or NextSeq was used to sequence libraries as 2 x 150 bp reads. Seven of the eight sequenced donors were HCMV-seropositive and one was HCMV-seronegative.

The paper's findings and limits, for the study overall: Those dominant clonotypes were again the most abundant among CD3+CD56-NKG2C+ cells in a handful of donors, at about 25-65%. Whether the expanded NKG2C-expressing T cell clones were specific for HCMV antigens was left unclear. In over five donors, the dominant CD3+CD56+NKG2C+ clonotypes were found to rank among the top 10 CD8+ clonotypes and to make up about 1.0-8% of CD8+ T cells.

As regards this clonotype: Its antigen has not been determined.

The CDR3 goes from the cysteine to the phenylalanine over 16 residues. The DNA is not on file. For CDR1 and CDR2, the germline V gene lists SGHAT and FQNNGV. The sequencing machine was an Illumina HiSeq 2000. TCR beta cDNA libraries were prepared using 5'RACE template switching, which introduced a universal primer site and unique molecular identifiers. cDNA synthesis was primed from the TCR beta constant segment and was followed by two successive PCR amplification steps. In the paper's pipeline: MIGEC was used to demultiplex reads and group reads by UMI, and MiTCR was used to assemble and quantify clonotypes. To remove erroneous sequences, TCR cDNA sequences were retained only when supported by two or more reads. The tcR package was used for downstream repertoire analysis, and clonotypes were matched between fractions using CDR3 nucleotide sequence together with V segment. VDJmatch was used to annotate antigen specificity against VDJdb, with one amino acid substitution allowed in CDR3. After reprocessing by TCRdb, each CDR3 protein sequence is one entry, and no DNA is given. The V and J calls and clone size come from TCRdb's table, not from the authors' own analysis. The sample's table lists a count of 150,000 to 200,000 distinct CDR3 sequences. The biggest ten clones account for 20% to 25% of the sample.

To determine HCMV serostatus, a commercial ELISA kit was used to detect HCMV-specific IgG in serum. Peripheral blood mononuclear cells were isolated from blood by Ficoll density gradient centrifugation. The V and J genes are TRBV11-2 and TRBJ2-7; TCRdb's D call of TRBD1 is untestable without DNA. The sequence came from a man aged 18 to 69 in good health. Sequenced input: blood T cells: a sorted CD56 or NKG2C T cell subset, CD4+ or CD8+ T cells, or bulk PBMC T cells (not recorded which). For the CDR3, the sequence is CASSSNPGTRVYEQYF.